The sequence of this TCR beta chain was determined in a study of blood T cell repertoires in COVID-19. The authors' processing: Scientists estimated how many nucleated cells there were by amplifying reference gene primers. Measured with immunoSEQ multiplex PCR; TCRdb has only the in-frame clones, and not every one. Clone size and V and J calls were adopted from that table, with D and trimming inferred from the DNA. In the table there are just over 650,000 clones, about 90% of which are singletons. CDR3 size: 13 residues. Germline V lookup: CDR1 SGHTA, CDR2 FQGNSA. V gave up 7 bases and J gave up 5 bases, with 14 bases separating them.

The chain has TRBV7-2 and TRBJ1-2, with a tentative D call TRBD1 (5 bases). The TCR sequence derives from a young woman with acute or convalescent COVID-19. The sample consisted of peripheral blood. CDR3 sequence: CASTPVSGYGYTF. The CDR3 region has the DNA TGTGCCAGCACCCCAGTATCAGGGTATGGCTACACCTTC.